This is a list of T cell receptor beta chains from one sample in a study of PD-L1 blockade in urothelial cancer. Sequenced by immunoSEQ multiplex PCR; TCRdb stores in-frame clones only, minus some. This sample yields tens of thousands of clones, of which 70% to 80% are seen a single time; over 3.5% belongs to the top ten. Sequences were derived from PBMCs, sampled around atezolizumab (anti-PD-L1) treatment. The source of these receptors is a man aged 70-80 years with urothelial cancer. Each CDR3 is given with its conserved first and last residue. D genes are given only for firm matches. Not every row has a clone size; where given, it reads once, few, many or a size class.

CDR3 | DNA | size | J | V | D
CASSAQATEQYF | TGTGCCAGCAGTGCACAGGCGACCGAGCAGTACTTC | . | TRBJ2-7 | TRBV6-1 | .
CAWSGPGGKKYF | TGTGCCTGGAGTGGTCCGGGTGGTAAGAAGTACTTC | . | TRBJ2-5 | TRBV30 | .
CASSLLAGEGGTDTQYF | TGCGCCAGCAGCTTACTAGCGGGAGAGGGGGGGACAGATACGCAGTATTTT | . | TRBJ2-3 | TRBV5-1 | TRBD2
CASSLLRAGGAFF | TGTGCCAGCAGCTTACTTAGGGCAGGGGGAGCTTTCTTT | . | TRBJ1-1 | TRBV5-8 | TRBD1
CASSSSTGQAETQYF | TGTGCCAGCAGCTCCTCGACAGGACAAGCAGAGACCCAGTACTTC | . | TRBJ2-5 | TRBV5-6 | .
CASSVTGHGEQYF | TGTGCCAGCAGCGTGACGGGACATGGGGAGCAGTACTTC | few | TRBJ2-7 | TRBV9 | .
CASSTALRARLTSGANVLTF | TGTGCCAGTAGTACGGCCTTGAGGGCACGATTAACCTCTGGGGCCAACGTCCTGACTTTC | . | TRBJ2-6 | TRBV19 | .
CASGPEVSNTGELFF | TGTGCCAGCGGCCCTGAAGTTTCGAACACCGGGGAGCTGTTTTTT | few | TRBJ2-2 | TRBV2 | .
CASSLVFGGHNEKLFF | TGTGCCAGCAGCTTGGTTTTCGGGGGGCATAATGAAAAACTGTTTTTT | . | TRBJ1-4 | TRBV5-8 | .
CASGRGETNEKLFF | TGTGCCAGCGGACGGGGGGAGACTAATGAAAAACTGTTTTTT | . | TRBJ1-4 | TRBV6-5 | .
CASGTGKLFF | TGTGCCAGCGGGACAGGCAAACTGTTTTTT | many | TRBJ1-4 | TRBV6-1 | TRBD1
CASSLGGGTRTEAFF | TGCGCCAGCAGCTTGGGGGGGGGTACGAGGACTGAAGCTTTCTTT | few | TRBJ1-1 | TRBV5-1 | .
CASSKSDLAGDSYNEQFF | TGTGCCAGCAGCAAATCAGACCTAGCGGGGGATTCCTACAATGAGCAGTTCTTC | once | TRBJ2-1 | TRBV21-1 | .
CASSVAWGGTYEQYF | TGTGCCAGCAGCGTAGCTTGGGGAGGCACCTACGAGCAGTACTTC | . | TRBJ2-7 | TRBV7-2 | .
CASSLSGPRDTIYF | TGTGCCAGCAGCTTGTCTGGACCCAGGGACACCATATATTTT | few | TRBJ1-3 | TRBV11-2 | .
CASSVLRGLQTDTQYF | TGTGCCAGCAGTGTACTCCGGGGTCTTCAAACAGATACGCAGTATTTT | . | TRBJ2-3 | TRBV27 | .
CASSPYRVYEQYF | TGTGCCAGCTCACCTTACAGGGTCTACGAGCAGTACTTC | few | TRBJ2-7 | TRBV18 | .
CASTIGQGNQPQHF | TGTGCCAGCACTATCGGACAGGGGAATCAGCCCCAGCATTTT | . | TRBJ1-5 | TRBV6-5 | TRBD1
CASSQDKRITDTQYF | TGTGCCAGCAGCCAAGATAAGCGGATCACAGATACGCAGTATTTT | many | TRBJ2-3 | TRBV4-2 | .
CASSSQDVSGYGYTF | TGTGCCAGCAGCTCCCAGGACGTGAGCGGCTATGGCTACACCTTC | . | TRBJ1-2 | TRBV5-6 | .
CASLPTGNYGYTF | TGTGCCAGCCTACCGACAGGGAACTATGGCTACACCTTC | . | TRBJ1-2 | TRBV28 | TRBD1
CASSLSTSIETQYF | TGTGCCAGCAGTTTGTCGACTAGCATAGAGACCCAGTACTTC | . | TRBJ2-5 | TRBV28 | TRBD2
CASSLWAGSYHEQYF | TGTGCCAGCAGTTTATGGGCAGGGTCTTACCACGAGCAGTACTTC | . | TRBJ2-7 | TRBV27 | .
CASSNRGNTEAFF | TGTGCCAGCAGCAATCGGGGGAACACTGAAGCTTTCTTT | . | TRBJ1-1 | TRBV11-1 | .
CASSLALQETQYF | TGTGCCAGCAGCTTAGCCCTCCAAGAGACCCAGTACTTC | . | TRBJ2-5 | TRBV7-2 | .
CASSLGGFYGYTF | TGTGCCAGCAGCTTAGGTGGCTTCTATGGCTACACCTTC | . | TRBJ1-2 | TRBV11-2 | .
CASSPRQGAYYGYTF | TGTGCCAGCAGCCCCCGACAGGGGGCGTACTATGGCTACACCTTC | . | TRBJ1-2 | TRBV9 | TRBD1
CASSSRDRHTGELFF | TGTGCCAGCAGTAGCCGGGACAGACACACCGGGGAGCTGTTTTTT | once | TRBJ2-2 | TRBV27 | TRBD1
CASSPSGGEQSEAFF | TGTGCCAGCAGTCCCTCAGGAGGGGAACAAAGTGAAGCTTTCTTT | . | TRBJ1-1 | TRBV25-1 | .
CSAGTGSSGELFF | TGCAGCGCCGGGACAGGGTCGTCCGGGGAGCTGTTTTTT | once | TRBJ2-2 | TRBV29-1 | TRBD1
CASSLNSLNTEAFF | TGCGCCAGCAGCTTGAACAGCTTGAACACTGAAGCTTTCTTT | . | TRBJ1-1 | TRBV5-1 | .
CSVDAGSTDTQYF | TGCAGCGTTGACGCGGGGAGCACAGATACGCAGTATTTT | . | TRBJ2-3 | TRBV29-1 | .
CASEPGGTAYEQYF | TGCGCCAGCGAGCCCGGGGGGACGGCCTACGAGCAGTACTTC | . | TRBJ2-7 | TRBV5-1 | TRBD2
CASSPPAGPPDTQYF | TGCGCCAGCAGCCCCCCGGCGGGGCCCCCAGATACGCAGTATTTT | . | TRBJ2-3 | TRBV5-1 | .
CASSPYTVYEQYF | TGTGCCAGCAGCCCTTATACAGTCTACGAGCAGTACTTC | . | TRBJ2-7 | TRBV5-6 | .
CASSYRDTLHF | TGTGCCAGCAGTTATCGGGACACACTCCACTTT | . | TRBJ1-6 | TRBV6-5 | .
CASSLDRTTYNEQFF | TGTGCCAGCAGCTTAGACAGGACTACTTACAATGAGCAGTTCTTC | . | TRBJ2-1 | TRBV7-2 | .
CSGSVGLYGCTF | . | . | TRBJ1-2 | TRBV29-1 | .
CASSLNTGRGDTEAFF | TGCGCCAGCAGCTTAAACACAGGGAGAGGGGACACTGAAGCTTTCTTT | . | TRBJ1-1 | TRBV5-1 | .
CASRDGTGGNQPQHF | TGTGCCAGCAGGGACGGGACAGGGGGCAATCAGCCCCAGCATTTT | . | TRBJ1-5 | TRBV6-6 | TRBD1
CASSPRTLSNEKLFF | TGTGCCAGTAGTCCGCGGACTTTATCTAATGAAAAACTGTTTTTT | . | TRBJ1-4 | TRBV19 | .
CASSSGQVTDTQYF | TGTGCCAGCAGCTCTGGACAGGTCACAGATACGCAGTATTTT | few | TRBJ2-3 | TRBV11-3 | TRBD1
CASSNQQGAPQPQHF | TGTGCCAGTAGTAACCAACAGGGGGCCCCTCAGCCCCAGCATTTT | . | TRBJ1-5 | TRBV19 | TRBD1